This TCR beta chain emerged from a study of CD8+ T cells in alopecia areata. Indicated treatment: oral pan-JAK inhibitor, 5-10 mg twice daily. Both peripheral blood and punch biopsies of lesional scalp skin were obtained from patients who had alopecia areata. Per germline, CDR1 MDHEN and CDR2 SYDVKM. This CDR3 is built from 14 residues. Trimming at V came to 5 bases and at J to 2 bases, leaving 3 bases not matched to a gene. Sequencing templates came from extracted RNA that was reverse transcribed into cDNA. Only in-frame clones appear in the TCRdb table, and some are missing; sequencing was by immunoSEQ multiplex PCR. The sample carries 270,000 or so clones, 58% recorded once. Note on this clone: Its antigen is currently unknown.

General study findings and limits: Persistence during tofacitinib was seen for many expanded lesional clones in scalp and blood.

This chain joins TRBV28 and TRBJ1-2; TRBD1 matches at 9 bases. The sample consisted of CD4+ T cells sorted from blood, taken at week 24, from a patient treated with tofacitinib. The sequence was collected from a human donor with alopecia areata. In DNA, the CDR3 is TGTGCCAGCAGTAAACAGGGGGCGAACTATGGCTACACCTTC. Its protein is CASSKQGANYGYTF.